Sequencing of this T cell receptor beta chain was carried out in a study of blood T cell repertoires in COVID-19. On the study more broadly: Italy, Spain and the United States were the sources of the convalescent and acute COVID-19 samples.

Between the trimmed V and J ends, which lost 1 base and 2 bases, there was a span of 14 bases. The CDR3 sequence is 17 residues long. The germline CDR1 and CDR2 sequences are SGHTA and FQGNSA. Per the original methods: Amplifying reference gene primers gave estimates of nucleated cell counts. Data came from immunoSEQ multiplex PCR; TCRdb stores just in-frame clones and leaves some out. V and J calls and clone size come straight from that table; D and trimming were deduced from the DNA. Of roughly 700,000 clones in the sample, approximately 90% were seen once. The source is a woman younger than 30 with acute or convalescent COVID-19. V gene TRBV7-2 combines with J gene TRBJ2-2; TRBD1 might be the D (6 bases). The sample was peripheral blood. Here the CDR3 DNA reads TGTGCCAGCAGCTTAGAGCTCAGGGGCGTTAACACCGGGGAGCTGTTTTTT. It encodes CASSLELRGVNTGELFF.